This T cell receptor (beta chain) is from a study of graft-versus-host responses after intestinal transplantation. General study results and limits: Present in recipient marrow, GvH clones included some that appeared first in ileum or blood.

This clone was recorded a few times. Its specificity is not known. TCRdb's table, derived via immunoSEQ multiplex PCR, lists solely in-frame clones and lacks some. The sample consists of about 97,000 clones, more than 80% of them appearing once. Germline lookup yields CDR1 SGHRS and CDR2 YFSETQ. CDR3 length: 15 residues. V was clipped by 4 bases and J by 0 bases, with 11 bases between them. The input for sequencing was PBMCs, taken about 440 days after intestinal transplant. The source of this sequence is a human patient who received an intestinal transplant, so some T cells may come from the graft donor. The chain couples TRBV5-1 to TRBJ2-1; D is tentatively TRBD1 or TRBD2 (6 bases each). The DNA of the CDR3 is TGCGCCAGCAGCCCGGAGGGGGGCTCCTACAATGAGCAGTTCTTC. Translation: CASSPEGGSYNEQFF.